This is a list of T cell receptor beta chains from one sample in a study of a mutant IDH1 vaccine in newly diagnosed glioma. Produced via immunoSEQ multiplex PCR; TCRdb's table is partial and in-frame only. The sample carries tens of thousands of clones, 75% to 85% recorded once. The antigens these receptors bind are not known. The specimen comprised PBMCs, sampled from a glioma patient whose treatment included an IDH1 peptide vaccine. These receptors were taken from a man aged 35-49 years with glioma. Both conserved end residues are part of each CDR3. D genes are given only for firm matches. For some rows the clone size is stated as once, few or many, or as a class when expanded; others skip it.

V gene	J gene	D gene	clone size	CDR3 protein	CDR3 DNA
TRBV6-5	TRBJ2-1	.	once	CASSYSGSHNEQFF	TGTGCCAGCAGTTACTCGGGATCCCACAATGAGCAGTTCTTC
TRBV10-3	TRBJ1-5	TRBD1	.	CAISELTGANQPQHF	TGTGCCATCAGTGAGTTAACAGGGGCGAATCAGCCCCAGCATTTT
TRBV15	TRBJ1-5	.	.	CATRPGSWGQPQHF	TGTGCCACCAGGCCTGGGTCTTGGGGCCAGCCCCAGCATTTT
TRBV5-1	TRBJ2-1	.	.	CASSLVTQYNEQFF	TGCGCCAGCAGCTTGGTAACGCAGTACAATGAGCAGTTCTTC
TRBV7-6	TRBJ2-7	TRBD1	.	CASSTQTGGHEQYF	TGTGCCAGCAGCACCCAGACAGGGGGCCACGAGCAGTACTTC
TRBV4-3	TRBJ1-2	TRBD1	.	CASSQGGTGESYTF	TGCGCCAGCAGCCAAGGCGGGACAGGGGAAAGTTACACCTTC
TRBV4-2	TRBJ2-1	.	.	CASSQGDRPGYNEQFF	TGTGCCAGCAGCCAAGGGGACCGGCCAGGGTACAATGAGCAGTTCTTC
TRBV19	TRBJ2-7	TRBD1	.	CASSIRTGGHEQYF	TGTGCCAGTAGTATTCGGACAGGTGGGCACGAGCAGTACTTC
TRBV6-5	TRBJ1-2	.	.	CAGWYGYTF	TGTGCCGGCTGGTATGGCTACACCTTC
TRBV7-2	TRBJ2-1	TRBD1	.	CASLPTGDEQFF	TGTGCCAGCCTACCGACAGGGGACGAGCAGTTCTTC
TRBV9	TRBJ2-1	.	.	CASSPPRSEQFF	TGTGCCAGCAGCCCCCCGAGGAGTGAGCAGTTCTTC
TRBV6-1	TRBJ1-5	.	once	CASSFGGRANQPQHF	TGTGCCAGCAGCTTCGGCGGACGGGCCAATCAGCCCCAGCATTTT
TRBV18	TRBJ1-4	TRBD1	.	CASSPRTGGNEKLFF	TGTGCCAGCTCACCACGGACAGGTGGTAATGAAAAACTGTTTTTT
TRBV30	TRBJ2-3	TRBD2	few	CAWSVASGASDTQYF	TGTGCCTGGAGTGTAGCTAGCGGGGCTTCAGATACGCAGTATTTT
TRBV28	TRBJ1-2	.	.	CASSPEGRTYGYTF	TGTGCCAGCAGTCCGGAGGGGAGAACGTATGGCTACACCTTC
TRBV30	TRBJ1-6	.	.	CAWTGGVSPLHF	TGTGCCTGGACAGGAGGGGTTTCACCCCTCCACTTT
TRBV28	TRBJ1-2	.	.	CASSFGGLVTYGYTF	TGTGCCAGCAGTTTTGGAGGGTTGGTAACTTATGGCTACACCTTC
TRBV19	TRBJ2-1	.	many	CASSPSRGEQFF	TGTGCCAGTAGTCCCTCGAGGGGCGAGCAGTTCTTC
TRBV9	TRBJ2-5	.	.	CASSVEGGSGETQYF	TGTGCCAGCAGCGTAGAGGGCGGCTCGGGGGAGACCCAGTACTTC
TRBV7-6	TRBJ2-1	.	.	CASSPQSADDEQFF	TGTGCCAGCAGCCCCCAATCAGCCGATGATGAGCAGTTCTTC
TRBV7-6	TRBJ2-2	TRBD1	.	CASSSQTGSGGELFF	TGTGCCAGCAGCTCCCAGACAGGGAGCGGAGGGGAGCTGTTTTTT
TRBV4-2	TRBJ1-2	.	.	CASSQDLGNYGYTF	TGTGCCAGCAGCCAAGATCTGGGGAACTATGGCTACACCTTC
TRBV5-1	TRBJ1-5	.	.	CASSLDGGEQNQPQHF	TGCGCCAGCAGCTTGGACGGGGGCGAGCAGAATCAGCCCCAGCATTTT
TRBV7-2	TRBJ2-5	.	.	CASRRRSGGALETQYF	TGTGCCAGCAGGCGAAGGAGTGGGGGGGCCCTTGAGACCCAGTACTTC
TRBV4-2	TRBJ2-1	TRBD2	.	CASSQDPGRLAGRDNEQFF	TGTGCCAGCAGCCAAGATCCGGGTAGGCTAGCGGGAAGGGACAATGAGCAGTTCTTC
TRBV7-9	TRBJ2-1	.	.	CASSLGGYEQFF	TGTGCCAGCAGCCTAGGGGGGTATGAGCAGTTCTTC
TRBV29-1	TRBJ2-5	TRBD1	.	CSVEPGQGPQETQYF	TGCAGCGTAGAACCGGGACAGGGGCCTCAAGAGACCCAGTACTTC
TRBV28	TRBJ2-2	.	.	CASSPIRDTAGELFF	TGTGCCAGCAGTCCAATCAGGGATACCGCCGGGGAGCTGTTTTTT
TRBV4-3	TRBJ1-2	TRBD1	.	CASSRLGQGSGYTF	TGCGCCAGCAGCCGGTTGGGACAGGGGAGTGGCTACACCTTC
TRBV6-5	TRBJ2-5	.	.	CATHATGTQYF	TGTGCCACTCACGCGACTGGGACCCAGTACTTC
TRBV5-1	TRBJ1-4	TRBD1	.	CASSLSTGTNEKLFF	TGCGCCAGCAGCTTATCGACAGGGACTAATGAAAAACTGTTTTTT
TRBV18	TRBJ1-1	TRBD1	.	CASSSGTGNTEAFF	TGTGCCAGCTCGTCCGGGACAGGGAACACTGAAGCTTTCTTT
TRBV2	TRBJ2-1	.	.	CASGPGRSQGQFF	TGTGCCAGCGGCCCTGGTAGGTCCCAAGGGCAGTTCTTC
TRBV5-1	TRBJ1-4	TRBD1	.	CASSPLGQGREKLFF	TGCGCCAGCAGCCCCCTAGGACAGGGCCGGGAAAAACTGTTTTTT
TRBV2	TRBJ1-6	.	.	CASSGTANNSPLHF	TGTGCCAGCAGTGGAACAGCCAATAATTCACCCCTCCACTTT
TRBV15	TRBJ2-7	.	.	CATSRDSGGRTYEQYF	TGTGCCACCAGCAGAGATAGTGGGGGGAGAACCTACGAGCAGTACTTC
TRBV13	TRBJ2-1	.	few	CASSLVRDLSSYNEQFF	TGTGCCAGCAGCTTAGTACGGGACTTAAGCTCCTACAATGAGCAGTTCTTC
TRBV6-6	TRBJ2-1	.	.	CASSPLGSEQFF	TGTGCCAGCAGTCCTCTAGGGAGTGAGCAGTTCTTC
TRBV25-1	TRBJ2-7	.	.	CARSLGPRHPYEQYF	TGTGCCAGGAGTTTGGGACCTCGACATCCCTACGAGCAGTACTTC
TRBV5-5	TRBJ2-7	.	.	CASRSPGESYEQYF	TGTGCCAGCAGGTCCCCCGGGGAGTCCTACGAGCAGTACTTC
TRBV6-1	TRBJ1-5	.	.	CASGGRGWGNQPQHF	TGTGCCAGCGGGGGACGAGGGTGGGGCAATCAGCCCCAGCATTTT
TRBV21-1	TRBJ1-4	.	once	CASSKGGPRHNNEKLFF	TGTGCCAGCAGCAAGGGCGGGCCAAGGCACAATAATGAAAAACTGTTTTTT
TRBV7-2	TRBJ2-1	.	.	CASSHPWGERFF	TGTGCCAGCAGCCACCCGTGGGGTGAGCGGTTCTTC
TRBV10-3	TRBJ2-1	.	once	CAISEKGTVYNEQFF	TGTGCCATCAGTGAAAAGGGGACGGTCTACAATGAGCAGTTCTTC
TRBV21-1	TRBJ2-3	.	.	CASSKAASGRGYTQYF	TGTGCCAGCAGCAAAGCGGCTAGCGGGAGGGGATATACGCAGTATTTT
TRBV28	TRBJ2-5	.	.	CASSLQGPGTQYF	TGTGCCAGCAGTCTACAGGGTCCGGGGACCCAGTACTTC